The 10 T cell receptor beta chains below were found in one sample sequenced in a study of blood T cell repertoires in COVID-19. The assay was immunoSEQ multiplex PCR, and TCRdb's table has in-frame clones only and misses some. The repertoire holds 50,000 to 80,000 clones, approximately 85% seen once, with less than 55% in the top ten. The specimen was peripheral blood. All receptors derive from a woman aged 60 to 75 with COVID-19, enrolled during active disease.

The chain combines TRBV30 with TRBJ2-5; tentatively, D is TRBD1 (6 bases). This CDR3 comprises 15 residues. The germline CDR1 and CDR2 sequences are GTSNPN and SVGIG (reference sequence). The V and J ends lost 0 bases and 4 bases respectively, with 15 bases between them. CDR3 residues: CAWSVRGNGGETQYF. The CDR3, as DNA: TGTGCCTGGAGTGTAAGGGGGAACGGAGGAGAGACCCAGTACTTC.

The chain couples TRBV7-9 to TRBJ2-5; D perhaps matches TRBD1 (6 bases). CDR3 length: 14 residues. Germline V gene data show CDR1 as SEHNR and CDR2 as FQNEAQ (reference sequence). V was pared by 1 base and J by 7 bases, with 13 bases between. As DNA, the CDR3 is TGTGCCAGCAGCTTAGGGGGACAATCAAGGACCCAGTACTTC. This translates into CASSLGGQSRTQYF.

V is TRBV9 and J is TRBJ2-2; 9 nucleotides align to TRBD1. Germline loops: CDR1 SGDLS, CDR2 YYNGEE. V dropped 2 bases and J dropped 4; count of bases not matched to a gene: 9. CDR3 length equals 17 residues. CDR3 DNA: TGTGCCAGCAGCGTTGGAGGGGTACAGGGGGCCACCGGGGAGCTGTTTTTT. The encoded protein is CASSVGGVQGATGELFF. Full variable domain (rest looked up from reference TRBV9 and TRBJ2-2): DSGVTQTPKHLITATGQRVTLRCSPRSGDLSVYWYQQSLDQGLQFLIQYYNGEERAKGNILERFSAQQFPDLHSELNLSSLELGDSALYFCASSVGGVQGATGELFFGEGSRLTVL.

This clone was counted a few times. V and J are TRBV6-5 and TRBJ2-7; D not resolved. The CDR3 has 12 residues. The germline CDR1 and CDR2 sequences are MNHEY and SVGAGI. V was trimmed by 8 bases and J by 0 bases, leaving 8 bases between them. Here the CDR3 DNA reads TGTGCCAGCCGAGAGAGCTCCTACGAGCAGTACTTC. It specifies CASRESSYEQYF.

The chain carries TRBV29-1 and TRBJ2-3, with 8 bases fitting TRBD2. The ends lost 7 bases at V and 6 bases at J; junction bases unmatched: 12. Germline V gene sequence: CDR1 SQVTM, CDR2 ANQGSEA. The CDR3 runs to 14 residues. CDR3 amino acids: CSAFGLAGADTQYF. In nucleotides, the CDR3 is TGCAGCGCCTTCGGACTAGCCGGTGCTGATACGCAGTATTTT.

This clone was seen once. V usage is TRBV4-1 and J usage is TRBJ1-1; the match to TRBD1 covers 9 bases. There are 15 residues in the CDR3. Germline V lookup: CDR1 MGHRA, CDR2 YSYEKL. V trimming: 2 bases; J trimming: 0 bases; junction bases outside the gene matches: 1. The CDR3 region is CASSQNRGLNTEAFF. CDR3 DNA sequence: TGCGCCAGCAGCCAAAACAGGGGGCTGAACACTGAAGCTTTCTTT.

The rearrangement joins TRBV6-1 to TRBJ1-2, with D possibly being TRBD1 (6 bases). Germline assignment: CDR1 MNHNS and CDR2 SASEGT. The germline V and J ends were trimmed by 3 bases and 5 bases, with 13 bases remaining between them. This CDR3 region has 14 residues. Here the CDR3 reads CASSDSQGLYGYTF. In DNA, the CDR3 is TGTGCCAGCAGTGATAGCCAGGGGCTGTATGGCTACACCTTC.

The rearrangement links TRBV6-5 to TRBJ2-7; D perhaps matches TRBD1 (5 bases). The CDR3 contains 15 residues. Trimming left V 2 bases short and J 0 bases short, with 11 bases between. The V gene's germline CDR1 is MNHEY and CDR2 SVGAGI. The CDR3 bases are TGTGCCAGCAGTTACGCACAGGATAGCTCCTACGAGCAGTACTTC. Residues: CASSYAQDSSYEQYF.

V is TRBV4-3 and J is TRBJ1-4; TRBD1 matches 7 bases. CDR1 and CDR2 from the germline V gene are LGHNA and YSLEER. The length of the CDR3 is 14 residues. The V segment lost 0 bases and the J segment 7 bases; nucleotides outside the gene matches: 2. The CDR3 loop is CASSQDRGFEKLFF. The CDR3, as DNA: TGCGCCAGCAGCCAAGACAGGGGGTTTGAAAAACTGTTTTTT.

This rearrangement joins TRBV19 to TRBJ1-5; D is possibly TRBD1 (5 bases). CDR3 length: 12 residues. Germline V CDR1 and CDR2: LNHDA, SQIVND (reference sequence). The CDR3 region has the DNA TGTGCTACAAACAGGTTCAATCAGCCCCAGCATTTT. Translation gives CATNRFNQPQHF.